The 24 T cell receptor beta chains presented below share a single source sample, sequenced in a study of CD8 T cells in Susac syndrome. Random hexamers primed reverse transcription of about 0.45 to 1 ug RNA. From the immunoSEQ multiplex PCR reads, TCRdb called clonotypes with MiXCR, one entry per CDR3 protein. The sample carries approximately 87,000 distinct CDR3 sequences, around 96% recorded once. Sequenced: CD8+ T cells from PBMCs. These receptors came from a human donor with Susac syndrome.

This clonotype was observed a handful of times. The J gene is TRBJ2-5, the V gene TRBV7-3, with a possible D match to TRBD1 (6 bases). From germline, CDR1 is SGHTA and CDR2 FQGTGA. V lost 5 bases, J lost 1 base, and 8 bases lay in between. The CDR3 has 13 amino acids. CDR3 protein: CASSPDSQETQYF. In nucleotides, the CDR3 is TGTGCCAGCAGCCCGGACAGCCAAGAGACCCAGTACTTC.

The gene calls are TRBV16 and TRBJ2-7; D remains ambiguous. The V end was cut by 0 bases, the J end by 0 bases, with 6 bases between. In germline, CDR1 is KGHSY, CDR2 FQNENV. The CDR3 length is 14 residues. Here the CDR3 reads CASSQSPSSYEQYF. CDR3 coding DNA: TGTGCCAGCAGCCAATCTCCCAGCTCCTACGAGCAGTACTTC.

The chain couples TRBV7-8 to TRBJ2-7; 10 positions match TRBD2. Trimming at V came to 5 bases and at J to 3 bases, leaving 10 bases not matched to a gene. Germline values: CDR1 SGHVS, CDR2 FQNEAQ. CDR3 length equals 16 residues. The CDR3 DNA sequence: TGTGCCAGCAGCAGAATTCCAGGACTAGCGGTCTACGAGCAGTACTTC. Its translation: CASSRIPGLAVYEQYF.

The chain links TRBV7-2 to TRBJ1-1; D not certain. This CDR3 is built from 15 residues. Germline V gene sequence: CDR1 SGHTA, CDR2 FQGNSA. Trimming cost V 6 bases and J 3 bases, with 17 bases left between them. The CDR3 loop reads CASREHRTRDTEAFF. DNA of the CDR3: TGTGCCAGCAGGGAGCACCGGACCCGGGACACTGAAGCTTTCTTT.

This sequence joins TRBV6-5 and TRBJ2-7; TRBD2 matches 10 bases. With V trimmed by 4 bases and J by 5 bases, 11 bases remained unmatched. The V gene's germline CDR1 is MNHEY and CDR2 SVGAGI. The CDR3 covers 16 residues. CDR3: CASSWDPSGSPHEQYF. In DNA, the CDR3 is TGTGCCAGCAGTTGGGATCCTAGCGGGAGTCCCCACGAGCAGTACTTC.

The rearrangement joins TRBV15 to TRBJ1-5, with no clear D. Germline V lookup: CDR1 LNHNV, CDR2 YYDKDF (reference sequence). This CDR3 has 14 residues. Trimming took 3 bases from V and 6 from J, leaving 12 bases between them. The CDR3 region is CATSRSGFGQPQHF. Written as DNA, the CDR3 is TGTGCCACCAGCAGGAGCGGGTTTGGTCAGCCCCAGCATTTT.

This chain joins TRBV20-1 and TRBJ2-7, with D possibly TRBD1 on 6 matching bases. There are 12 residues in the CDR3. Trimming pared 3 bases from V and 6 bases from J, leaving 12 bases between. CDR1 DFQATT and CDR2 SNEGSKA come from the germline V gene (reference sequence). The DNA of the CDR3 is TGCAGTGCTAGTTCTGACAGGCCCGAGCAGTACGTC. Translation gives CSASSDRPEQYV.

The chain recombines TRBV27 with TRBJ2-4, with TRBD2 identical over 12 bases. Germline loops: CDR1 MNHEY, CDR2 SMNVEV (reference sequence). The CDR3 covers 16 residues. Trimming took 4 bases from V and 6 from J; bases not matched to a gene: 7. The CDR3 sequence: CASSSRLAGERNIQYF. CDR3 in DNA: TGTGCCAGCAGTTCTAGACTAGCGGGAGAGAGAAACATTCAGTACTTC.

In DNA form, the CDR3 reads TGTGCCAGCAGCTTAGGGGACAGGATGGAGATGAACACTGAAGCTTTCTTT. Its protein product is CASSLGDRMEMNTEAFF. The chain has TRBV13 and TRBJ1-1; 7 positions agree with TRBD1. The germline V gene encodes CDR1 PRHDT and CDR2 FYEKMQ (reference sequence). The CDR3 is 17 amino acids. The trim removed 0 bases at V and 0 bases at J, leaving 7 bases unmatched.

The chain is built from TRBV4-1 and TRBJ2-1; possible D gene TRBD2, 5 bases. The germline V and J ends were trimmed by 4 bases and 4 bases, with 11 bases remaining between them. Per the germline V gene, CDR1 is MGHRA and CDR2 is YSYEKL. This CDR3 has 14 residues. DNA of the CDR3: TGCGCCAGCAGCCGAGTCGGGGAGTACAATGAGCAGTTCTTC. Residues: CASSRVGEYNEQFF.

The chain joins TRBV30 to TRBJ2-1, with D uncertain. With 0 bases removed from V and 10 bases from J, the gap between germline ends came to 7 bases. The germline gives CDR1 GTSNPN, CDR2 SVGIG (reference sequence). This CDR3 has 11 residues. The CDR3 nucleotides are TGTGCCTGGAGTGTGTCGCTAGAGCAGTTCTTC. Protein: CAWSVSLEQFF.

This clonotype showed up just once. The V call is TRBV20-1, the J call TRBJ1-2, with 7 bases aligning to TRBD1. The germline CDR1 and CDR2 sequences are DFQATT and SNEGSKA (reference sequence). This CDR3 spans 15 amino acids. With V trimmed by 0 bases and J by 5 bases, 9 bases remained unmatched. The CDR3 DNA reads as TGCAGTGCTAGAGAGATGGCGACAGGGTGGTATGGCTACACCTTC. This gives the protein CSAREMATGWYGYTF.

The rearrangement joins TRBV29-1 to TRBJ2-1; D ambiguous. Germline V CDR1 and CDR2: SQVTM, ANQGSEA. The V and J ends lost 4 bases and 5 bases respectively, with 6 bases between them. The CDR3 runs 11 residues. CDR3 protein: CSVVFNNEQFF. The CDR3 DNA reads TGCAGCGTTGTATTCAACAATGAGCAGTTCTTC.

This clonotype was seen a few times. The chain couples TRBV6-5 to TRBJ1-1; tentatively, D is TRBD1 (5 bases). The CDR3 covers 14 residues. Germline V lookup: CDR1 MNHEY, CDR2 SVGAGI. With 8 bases removed from V and 1 base from J, the gap between germline ends came to 14 bases. Here the CDR3 DNA reads TGTGCCAGCGGTCTTCAGGGCGGGAACACTGAAGCTTTCTTT. Protein sequence: CASGLQGGNTEAFF.

This clonotype occurred once. This sequence joins TRBV2 and TRBJ2-1; maybe TRBD2 (6 bases). V was pared by 3 bases and J by 7 bases, with 10 bases between. The CDR3 is 13 amino acids. Germline CDR1 reads SNHLY; CDR2 reads FYNNEI. CDR3 sequence: CASSEASENEQFF. CDR3 DNA sequence: TGTGCCAGCAGTGAGGCTAGCGAGAATGAGCAGTTCTTC.

The chain links TRBV7-3 to TRBJ2-7; 14 nucleotides agree with TRBD2. V lost 3 bases and J lost 3; bases outside the gene matches: 10. The CDR3 has 18 amino acids. Looked up from germline, CDR1 is SGHTA and CDR2 is FQGTGA. The CDR3 nucleotides read TGTGCCAGCAGCTTGACTAGCGGGGGGGCCGGCACTTACTACGAGCAGTACGTC. Protein: CASSLTSGGAGTYYEQYV.

The rearrangement uses TRBV5-1 and TRBJ2-7; tentatively, D is TRBD1 (5 bases). CDR1 and CDR2 (germline): SGHRS, YFSETQ. Trimming took 1 base from V and 3 from J, leaving 8 bases between them. There are 13 residues in the CDR3. The CDR3 loop reads CASSLSQGYEQYV. The CDR3, as DNA: TGCGCCAGCAGCTTGTCCCAGGGCTACGAGCAGTACGTC.

The J gene is TRBJ2-5, the V gene TRBV6-5; no firm D call. CDR1 and CDR2 from the germline V gene are MNHEY and SVGAGI. The CDR3 runs 11 residues. The V and J ends lost 6 bases and 5 bases respectively, with 7 bases between them. DNA for the CDR3: TGTGCCAGCAGAAGTGGGGAGACCCAGTACTTC. Translation gives CASRSGETQYF.

The chain combines TRBV21-1 with TRBJ2-1; the tabulated D call, TRBD1, remains unverified against the DNA. TRBV21-1 is described as a pseudogene. The CDR3 covers 14 residues. For the CDR3, the DNA is TGTGCCAGCAGCAAAGTACAGGACATGGGCGAGCAGTTCTTC. This gives the protein CASSKVQDMGEQFF.

The genes are TRBV6-2 or TRBV6-3 and TRBJ2-1; the D gene is possibly TRBD2 (5 bases). Trimming shortened V by 4 bases and J by 0 bases, and 10 bases separated the two germline ends. Germline V gene sequence: CDR1 MNHEY, CDR2 SVGEGT. The CDR3 is 15 residues long. In DNA, the CDR3 is TGTGCCAGCAGTTTCCAGCGGAGCTCCTACAATGAGCAGTTCTTC. Translation gives CASSFQRSSYNEQFF.

A word on this clonotype: One junction end disagrees with the germline gene, perhaps due to a read error. Here the CDR3 reads CSARRRQGCNHGYTF. CDR3 bases: TGCAGTGCTAGGAGGAGGCAGGGTTGTAACCATGGCTACACCTTC. The rearrangement links TRBV20-1 to TRBJ1-2; D perhaps matches TRBD1 (5 bases). The CDR3 totals 15 residues. CDR1 and CDR2 (germline): DFQATT, SNEGSKA (reference sequence).

The chain employs TRBV5-6 and TRBJ2-3; TRBD2 matches 9 bases. The CDR3 contains 16 residues. From germline, CDR1 is SGHDT and CDR2 YYEEEE. J was trimmed by 2 bases and V by 0 bases; bases with no gene match: 4. The CDR3 DNA reads TGTGCCAGCAGCTTGGTCCAGCGGGGGGCCACAGATACGCAGTATTTT. The encoded protein is CASSLVQRGATDTQYF.

The chain joins TRBV29-1 to TRBJ1-1; 7 nucleotides agree with TRBD1. V shed 4 bases, J shed 4 bases, and the junction held 21 bases outside the gene matches. CDR3 length: 18 amino acids. The germline V gene encodes CDR1 SQVTM and CDR2 ANQGSEA. This chain's CDR3 is CSVAYFGTAVPPGTEAFF. The CDR3 region has the DNA TGCAGCGTTGCGTATTTTGGGACAGCGGTACCCCCGGGCACTGAAGCTTTCTTT.

The CDR3 sequence: CASSSYAGTRVGTQYF. CDR3 nucleotide sequence: TGTGCCAGCAGTTCGTACGCAGGGACCCGGGTTGGGACCCAGTACTTC. The chain has TRBV27 and TRBJ2-5, with D possibly called TRBD1 or TRBD2 (5 bases each). The CDR3 has 16 amino acids. Germline V gene sequence: CDR1 MNHEY, CDR2 SMNVEV (reference sequence). The V end lost 4 bases, the J end lost 7 bases, and 22 bases lay between the germline ends.